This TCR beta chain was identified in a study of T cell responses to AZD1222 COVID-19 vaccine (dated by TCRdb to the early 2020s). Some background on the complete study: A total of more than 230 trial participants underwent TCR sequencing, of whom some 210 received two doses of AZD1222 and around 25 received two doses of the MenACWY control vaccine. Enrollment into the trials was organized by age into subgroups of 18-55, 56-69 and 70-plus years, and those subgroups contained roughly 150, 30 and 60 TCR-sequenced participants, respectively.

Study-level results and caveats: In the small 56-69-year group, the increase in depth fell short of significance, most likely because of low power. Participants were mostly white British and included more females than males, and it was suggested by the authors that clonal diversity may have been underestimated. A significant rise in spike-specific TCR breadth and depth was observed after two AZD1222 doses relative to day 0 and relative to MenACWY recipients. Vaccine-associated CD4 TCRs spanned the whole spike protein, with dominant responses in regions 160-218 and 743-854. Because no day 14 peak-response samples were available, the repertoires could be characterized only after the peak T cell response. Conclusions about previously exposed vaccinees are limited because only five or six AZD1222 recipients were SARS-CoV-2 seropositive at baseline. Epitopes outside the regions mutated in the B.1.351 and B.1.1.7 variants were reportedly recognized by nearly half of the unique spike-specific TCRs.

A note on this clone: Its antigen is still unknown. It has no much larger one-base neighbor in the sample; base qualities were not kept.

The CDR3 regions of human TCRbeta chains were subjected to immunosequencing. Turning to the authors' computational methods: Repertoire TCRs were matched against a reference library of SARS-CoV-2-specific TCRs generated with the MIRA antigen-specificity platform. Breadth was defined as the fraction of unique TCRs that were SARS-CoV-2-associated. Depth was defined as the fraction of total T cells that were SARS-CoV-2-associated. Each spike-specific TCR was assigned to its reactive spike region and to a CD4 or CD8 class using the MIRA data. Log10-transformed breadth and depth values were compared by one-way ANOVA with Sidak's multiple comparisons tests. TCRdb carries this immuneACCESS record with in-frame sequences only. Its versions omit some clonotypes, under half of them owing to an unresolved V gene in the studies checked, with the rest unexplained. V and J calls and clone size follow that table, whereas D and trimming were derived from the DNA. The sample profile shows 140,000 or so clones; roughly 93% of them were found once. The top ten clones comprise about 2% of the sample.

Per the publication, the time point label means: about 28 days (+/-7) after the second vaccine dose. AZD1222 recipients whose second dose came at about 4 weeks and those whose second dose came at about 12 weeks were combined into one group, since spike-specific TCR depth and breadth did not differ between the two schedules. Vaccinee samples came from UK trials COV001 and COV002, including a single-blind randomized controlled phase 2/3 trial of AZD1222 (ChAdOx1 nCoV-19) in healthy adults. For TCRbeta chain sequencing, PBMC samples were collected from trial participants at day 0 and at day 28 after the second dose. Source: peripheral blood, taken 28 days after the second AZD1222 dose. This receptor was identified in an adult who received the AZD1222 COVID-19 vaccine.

The CDR3 sequence is CASGSYRDRGEKLFF. In nucleotides, the sequence is TGTGCTAGTGGTTCATACAGGGACCGAGGGGAAAAACTGTTTTTT. The chain joins TRBV12-5 to TRBJ1-4; the D gene is perhaps TRBD1, from 6 matching bases. The CDR1 and CDR2 encoded by the germline V gene are LGHNT and FRNRAP. The CDR3 holds 15 amino acids from the cysteine to the phenylalanine. The only DNA kept is the CDR3, 45 bases in frame from the first base. The junction shows trimming of 4 bases on V and 8 bases on J, plus 17 bases between the germline ends.